Listed below are T cell receptor beta chains from one sample, sequenced in a study of blood T cells in healthy people across ages. TCRdb passed the 5' RACE reads through MiXCR, listing each CDR3 protein once. The sample includes almost 550,000 distinct CDR3 sequences, less than 25% of them seen just once. The same sample was also studied in work on T cells of mothers and their children.

The sequenced material came from blood. Every receptor here comes from a boy between 5 and 17 years old in good health. CDR3s include the opening cysteine and the closing phenylalanine or tryptophan. The D gene is left open where the match is weak. The size of a clone is reported for some rows only, either as once, few or many, or as a class for expanded clones.

CDR3nt: TGTGCCAGCAGCCAAGGTCCCCTCGCGGAGGGATTATACGAGCAGTACTTC
CDR3aa: CASSQGPLAEGLYEQYF
v_gene: TRBV4-2
abundance: few
d_gene: NA
j_gene: TRBJ2-7

CDR3nt: TGTGCCAGCAGCTTATGGCAGAGGTACGAGCAGTACTTC
CDR3aa: CASSLWQRYEQYF
v_gene: TRBV7-2
abundance: many
d_gene: NA
j_gene: TRBJ2-7

CDR3nt: TGCAGCGTTGTAGGACTAGCCGCCTACGAGCAGTACTTC
CDR3aa: CSVVGLAAYEQYF
v_gene: TRBV29-1
abundance: few
d_gene: TRBD2
j_gene: TRBJ2-7

CDR3nt: TGCAGTGCCAGGATGTTGGAGGCCAGCTCCTACAATGAGCAGTTCTTC
CDR3aa: CSARMLEASSYNEQFF
v_gene: TRBV20-1
abundance: many
d_gene: NA
j_gene: TRBJ2-1

CDR3nt: TGTGCCAGCAGTACGTTAAACACTGAAGCTTTCTTT
CDR3aa: CASSTLNTEAFF
v_gene: TRBV6-1
abundance: few
d_gene: NA
j_gene: TRBJ1-1

CDR3nt: TGTGCCAGCAGCTACTACAGGGGGGGCTACGAGCAGTACTTC
CDR3aa: CASSYYRGGYEQYF
v_gene: TRBV7-9
abundance: NA
d_gene: NA
j_gene: TRBJ2-7

CDR3nt: TGTGCCAGCAGTTACTCGTCATCCCAAGAGACCCAGTACTTC
CDR3aa: CASSYSSSQETQYF
v_gene: TRBV6-6
abundance: NA
d_gene: NA
j_gene: TRBJ2-5

CDR3nt: TGCGCCAGCAGCTTGAATTTACGTGAGCAGTTCTTC
CDR3aa: CASSLNLREQFF
v_gene: TRBV5-1
abundance: many
d_gene: NA
j_gene: TRBJ2-1

CDR3nt: TGTGCCAGCAGTTTATACCGTGAAGCTTTCTTT
CDR3aa: CASSLYREAFF
v_gene: TRBV28
abundance: NA
d_gene: NA
j_gene: TRBJ1-1

CDR3nt: TGTGCCAGCAGCGGCAGGGGGCGCGGCGTTAATTCACCCCTCCACTTT
CDR3aa: CASSGRGRGVNSPLHF
v_gene: TRBV28
abundance: NA
d_gene: TRBD1
j_gene: TRBJ1-6

CDR3nt: TGTGCCAGCAGTTTAGACAGGGAGGACAATCAGCCCCAGCATTTT
CDR3aa: CASSLDREDNQPQHF
v_gene: TRBV12-3/TRBV12-4
abundance: NA
d_gene: NA
j_gene: TRBJ1-5